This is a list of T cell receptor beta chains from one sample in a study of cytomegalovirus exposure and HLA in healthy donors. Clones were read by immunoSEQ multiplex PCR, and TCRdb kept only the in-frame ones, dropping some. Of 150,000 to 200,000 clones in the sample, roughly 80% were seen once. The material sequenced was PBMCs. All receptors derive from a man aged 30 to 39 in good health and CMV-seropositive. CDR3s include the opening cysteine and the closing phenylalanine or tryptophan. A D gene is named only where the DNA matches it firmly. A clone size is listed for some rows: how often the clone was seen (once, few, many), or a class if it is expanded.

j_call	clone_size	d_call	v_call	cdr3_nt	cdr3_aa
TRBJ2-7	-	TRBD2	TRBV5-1	TGCGCCAGCAGCTCTGGGACTAGCTACGAGCAGTACTTC	CASSSGTSYEQYF
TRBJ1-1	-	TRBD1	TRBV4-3	TGCGCCAGCAGCCAAGATACAGGGGCAATGAACACTGAAGCTTTCTTT	CASSQDTGAMNTEAFF
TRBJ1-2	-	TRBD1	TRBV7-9	TGTTCCAGCAGCAGCGGACAGGAGCGCTACTATGGCTACACCTTC	CSSSSGQERYYGYTF
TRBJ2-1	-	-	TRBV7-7	TGTGCCAGCAGCTTAGGAGCCTACAATGAGCAGTTCTTC	CASSLGAYNEQFF
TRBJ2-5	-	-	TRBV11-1	TGTGCCAGCAGCTTAGGCTATCTAGGGACCCAGTACTTC	CASSLGYLGTQYF
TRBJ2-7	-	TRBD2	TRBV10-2	TGCGCCAGCACCAAGACTAGCGGGTACCGCTACGAGCAGTACTTC	CASTKTSGYRYEQYF
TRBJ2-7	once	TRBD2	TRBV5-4	TGTGCCAGCAGCTTGGAACTAGCGGGGAACTACGAGCAGTACTTC	CASSLELAGNYEQYF
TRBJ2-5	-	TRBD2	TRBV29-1	TGCAGCGTTGGGACTAGCTATCAAGAGACCCAGTACTTC	CSVGTSYQETQYF
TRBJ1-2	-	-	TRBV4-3	TGCGCCAGCAGCCAAGATTTATTCCAGGTTGCTAACTATGGCTACACCTTC	CASSQDLFQVANYGYTF
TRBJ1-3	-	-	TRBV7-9	TGTGCCAGCAGCGACCCCGGGGGGGGAAACACCATATATTTT	CASSDPGGGNTIYF
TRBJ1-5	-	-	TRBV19	TGTGCCAGTAGTCCTGGACAGAAAAATCAGCCCCAGCATTTT	CASSPGQKNQPQHF
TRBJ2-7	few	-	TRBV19	TGTGCCAGTAGTAAAGGACGGGAAACCTACGAGCAGTACTTC	CASSKGRETYEQYF
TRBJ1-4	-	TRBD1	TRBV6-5	TGTGCCAGCAGTTACTCGGCAGGGGGTGATGAAAAACTGTTTTTT	CASSYSAGGDEKLFF